This T cell receptor (beta chain) was identified in a study of T cell changes during pregnancy in multiple sclerosis. The trim removed 4 bases at V and 7 bases at J, leaving 10 bases unmatched. The CDR3 spans 14 residues. The germline CDR1 and CDR2 sequences are SGHNT and YYREEE (reference sequence). Here immunoSEQ multiplex PCR was the method, and the copy in TCRdb shows in-frame clones only, minus some. The table records tens of thousands of clones, about 90% of them present only once. This material consisted of CD4+ T cells from peripheral blood mononuclear cells, taken in the third trimester of pregnancy. This TCR derives from a female donor with multiple sclerosis, enrolled in a pregnancy study. V and J are TRBV5-4 and TRBJ1-2; the match to TRBD1 covers 7 bases. CDR3 protein: CASSPGQARFGYTF. The CDR3 DNA reads as TGTGCCAGCAGCCCTGGACAGGCCCGTTTTGGCTACACCTTC.